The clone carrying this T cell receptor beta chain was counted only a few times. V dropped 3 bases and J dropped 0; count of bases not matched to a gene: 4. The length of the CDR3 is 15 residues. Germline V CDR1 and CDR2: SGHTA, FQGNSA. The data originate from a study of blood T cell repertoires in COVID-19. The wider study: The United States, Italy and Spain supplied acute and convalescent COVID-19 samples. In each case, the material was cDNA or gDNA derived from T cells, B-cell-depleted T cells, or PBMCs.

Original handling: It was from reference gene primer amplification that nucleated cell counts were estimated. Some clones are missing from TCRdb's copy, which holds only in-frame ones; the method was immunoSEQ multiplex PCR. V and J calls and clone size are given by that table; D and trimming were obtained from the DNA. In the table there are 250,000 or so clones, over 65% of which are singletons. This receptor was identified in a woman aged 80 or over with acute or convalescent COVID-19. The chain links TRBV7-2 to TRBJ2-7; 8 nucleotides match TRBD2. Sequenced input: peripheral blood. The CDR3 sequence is CASSFELAASYEQYF. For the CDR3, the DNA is TGTGCCAGCAGCTTCGAACTAGCGGCCTCCTACGAGCAGTACTTC.